A selection of T cell receptor beta chains follows, all from one sample in a study of T cell clonotyping in hematopoietic cell transplantation. The assay was immunoSEQ multiplex PCR, and TCRdb's table has in-frame clones only and misses some. The sample contains approximately 28,000 clones, 65% to 90% of which appear only once. The sample was peripheral blood mononuclear cells, taken before stem cell transplant. These receptors came from a woman aged 55-70 years with acute myeloid leukemia. Some clones in this sample may be carry-over from other donors' samples. Both conserved end residues are part of each CDR3. A D gene is named only where the DNA matches it firmly. Rows give clone size only sometimes, using once, few, many, or a class for an expanded clone.

D	V	J	size	DNA	CDR3
NA	TRBV5-4	TRBJ2-7	NA	TGTGCCAGCAGCTTGGCGGGCAGAATCTACGAGCAGTACTTC	CASSLAGRIYEQYF
TRBD1	TRBV11-1	TRBJ2-3	NA	TGTGCCAGCCAAACCTTCCGGGACAGTTATCAAGATACGCAGTATTTT	CASQTFRDSYQDTQYF
TRBD1	TRBV7-2	TRBJ2-7	NA	TGTGCCAGCAGCTTAGCGTCTTCTGGACAGGGCTACTACGAGCAGTACTTC	CASSLASSGQGYYEQYF
TRBD1	TRBV28	TRBJ2-1	NA	TGTGCCAGCAGCCCCTACAGGGGCGCTATCAATGAGCAGTTCTTC	CASSPYRGAINEQFF
TRBD1	TRBV19	TRBJ1-5	NA	TGTGCCAGTAGGACCTCCGGGACAGGGACCTTCAATCAGCCCCAGCATTTT	CASRTSGTGTFNQPQHF
NA	TRBV5-1	TRBJ2-6	NA	TGCGCCAGCAGCTTGGATGGGACTGGGGCCAACGTCCTGACTTTC	CASSLDGTGANVLTF
NA	TRBV7-2	TRBJ1-2	NA	TGTGCCAGCAGTCCGGGTCCTAACTATGGCTACACCTTC	CASSPGPNYGYTF
NA	TRBV11-2	TRBJ2-7	NA	TGTGCCAGCAGCTTATCATTGGGCTACGAGCAGTACTTC	CASSLSLGYEQYF
NA	TRBV7-8	TRBJ2-5	NA	TGTGCCAGCAGGCCCCCTAGTATCCAAGAGACCCAGTACTTC	CASRPPSIQETQYF
NA	TRBV28	TRBJ2-5	NA	TGTGCCAGCAGCCGGGATTGGGGTGGAGAGACCCAGTACTTC	CASSRDWGGETQYF
NA	TRBV7-6	TRBJ2-2	NA	TGTGCCAGCAGTCGGGCCAACACCGGGGAGCTGTTTTTT	CASSRANTGELFF
NA	TRBV19	TRBJ2-5	NA	TGTGCCAGTAGTATAGATCTATCGGCAGGCCAAGAGACCCAGTACTTC	CASSIDLSAGQETQYF
TRBD1	TRBV29-1	TRBJ2-7	NA	TGCAGCGTTTGGGGGACAGGAATCACCTACGAGCAGTACTTC	CSVWGTGITYEQYF
TRBD1	TRBV7-2	TRBJ1-1	NA	TGTGCCAGCAGCTCTACAGGGGGTCGGACTGAAGCTTTCTTT	CASSSTGGRTEAFF
TRBD2	TRBV13	TRBJ2-7	NA	TGTGCCAGCAGCTTAGAACTAGCGGGAAGCTCCTACGAGCAGTACTTC	CASSLELAGSSYEQYF
TRBD1	TRBV6-5	TRBJ1-3	NA	TGTGCCAGCAGTTTACAGGGGACTGGAAACACCATATATTTT	CASSLQGTGNTIYF
TRBD1	TRBV5-4	TRBJ2-7	NA	TGTGCCAGCAGCTCCCGGAGCAGGGGGCCCACCGAGCAGTACTTC	CASSSRSRGPTEQYF
TRBD1	TRBV6-1	TRBJ1-2	NA	TGTGCCAGCAGTGAAAAAGGGACAGGGTATGGCTACACCTTC	CASSEKGTGYGYTF
TRBD1	TRBV28	TRBJ2-7	NA	TGTGCCAGCAGTTCTCCGGGACAGATTCCTCTCCTTGCCTACGAGCAGTACTTC	CASSSPGQIPLLAYEQYF
TRBD1	TRBV4-1	TRBJ1-6	few	TGCGCCAGCAGCCTTGGGACAGGGGGCGTCGGCCCCCTCCACTTT	CASSLGTGGVGPLHF
TRBD1	TRBV7-9	TRBJ1-1	NA	TGTGCCAGCAGCAAAGACAGGGGGCTGAACACTGAAGCTTTCTTT	CASSKDRGLNTEAFF
NA	TRBV4-1	TRBJ1-4	once	TGCGCCAGCAGCCAGGGGACGGGGGGGAATACTAATGAAAAACTGTTTTTT	CASSQGTGGNTNEKLFF
NA	TRBV4-3	TRBJ1-2	medium-sized	TGCGCCAGCAGCCAAGATTGGGGGGCTAACTATGGCTACACCTTC	CASSQDWGANYGYTF
NA	TRBV9	TRBJ2-2	NA	TGTGCCAGCAGCGAACCCCACAGGGAGAACACCGGGGAGCTGTTTTTT	CASSEPHRENTGELFF
NA	TRBV5-8	TRBJ2-3	NA	TGTGCCAGCAGCTTGAGATTGGGGACAGATACGCAGTATTTT	CASSLRLGTDTQYF
NA	TRBV7-2	TRBJ2-4	NA	TGTGCCAGCAGCTTCGGGGTAGCCAAAAACATTCAGTACTTC	CASSFGVAKNIQYF
TRBD1	TRBV5-6	TRBJ2-3	NA	TGTGCCAGCAGCGTAACGGGACAGAACACAGATACGCAGTATTTT	CASSVTGQNTDTQYF
TRBD1	TRBV7-2	TRBJ2-2	NA	TGTGCCAGCAGCTTAGAAATTGTAGGGACAGGGGGTGCCGGGGAGCTGTTTTTT	CASSLEIVGTGGAGELFF
TRBD1	TRBV15	TRBJ1-1	NA	TGTGCCACCAGCAGGGACAGGTATGAAGCTTTCTTT	CATSRDRYEAFF
NA	TRBV7-9	TRBJ2-7	NA	TGTGCCAGCAGCCCAGAGCAGGGGAACGAGCAGTACTTC	CASSPEQGNEQYF
NA	TRBV6-4	TRBJ2-1	NA	TGTGCCAGCAGCCGGGGTTACCCCCCTGGCTACAATGAGCAGTTCTTC	CASSRGYPPGYNEQFF
TRBD1	TRBV28	TRBJ1-1	NA	TGTGCCAGCACCACTTGGGACAGGGACACTGAAGCTTTCTTT	CASTTWDRDTEAFF
NA	TRBV27	TRBJ2-1	NA	TGTGCCAGCAGCGACGGGACTCTTGAGCAGTTCTTC	CASSDGTLEQFF
TRBD1	TRBV5-1	TRBJ2-7	NA	TGCGCCAGCAGCTTGGCCGGACAGGGGAACTACGAGCAGTACTTC	CASSLAGQGNYEQYF
TRBD2	TRBV7-6	TRBJ2-3	NA	TGTGCCAGCAGCTCTGGGACTAGCGGGAGGGATACGCAGTATTTT	CASSSGTSGRDTQYF
NA	TRBV21-1	TRBJ1-2	NA	TGTGCCAGCAGCAAAGGTGGGGAAGGCTACACCTTC	CASSKGGEGYTF
NA	TRBV19	TRBJ1-1	NA	TGTGCCAGCACTGGGCGGCTGAACACTGAAGCTTTCTTT	CASTGRLNTEAFF
TRBD1	TRBV2	TRBJ1-4	few	TGTGCCAGCAGGCCTGACAGGGGACCTAATGAAAAACTGTTTTTT	CASRPDRGPNEKLFF
NA	TRBV7-2	TRBJ1-4	NA	TGTGCCAGCAGCCCCTCGTCGGGGGTCGGCGAAAAACTGTTTTTT	CASSPSSGVGEKLFF
TRBD1	TRBV28	TRBJ2-1	NA	TGTGCCAGCAGTCCGTCGGACAGGAGGAATGAGCAGTTCTTC	CASSPSDRRNEQFF
NA	TRBV2	TRBJ1-1	NA	TGTGCCAGCAGCCCACTACAGAAAGAGAACACTGAAGCTTTCTTT	CASSPLQKENTEAFF